This TCR beta chain was captured in a study of T-cell reconstitution after alpha-beta-depleted transplantation in children (TCRdb year 2016). Describing the broader study: Using TCR repertoire profiling, the study followed T-cell immune reconstitution in a quantitative way in children after TCRalphabeta/CD19-depleted allogeneic hematopoietic cell transplantation. Results and caveats for the whole study, not just this receptor: In some patients, the high TCRbeta diversity seen at day 60 was put down to recipient T cells and intrathymic progenitors that had survived conditioning. The apparently early recovery of alphabetaT-cell counts about two months after transplant reportedly depended on only several hundred rapidly expanded clones that came from non-depleted graft cells. Over subsequent months, a decline in hyperexpanded clone frequencies was noted, and after one year, T-cell counts and TCRbeta diversity were mostly ascribed to newly produced T cells.

Germline trimming amounts to 2 bases on V and 5 bases on J, with 15 as the count of junction bases outside the gene matches. CDR1 LGHDT and CDR2 YNNKEL were looked up in the germline V gene (reference sequence). The CDR3, cysteine through phenylalanine, is 18 amino acids long. Only the CDR3 region is kept as DNA, spanning 54 bases read in frame from base 1. Library preparation was by PCR. The sequencer was an Illumina HiSeq 2500. To normalize quantification of the TCRbeta repertoire, the TCR libraries were built with molecular barcoding that relied on unique molecular identifiers. TCRdb handled the public reads itself, with Q25 trimming in fastp and clone calling in MiXCR, and kept productive beta chains. Every distinct CDR3 protein forms one entry, paired with its most common genes and DNA. In all, the sample holds about 1,000,000 distinct CDR3 sequences, and roughly 29% of those were seen once. 28% of the sample is in the top ten clones.

Sample treatment or condition, as interpreted from the label and publication: allogeneic hematopoietic cell transplantation with graft depleted of TCRalphabeta T cells and CD19 B cells. Transplant recipients were children who received TCRalphabeta/CD19-depleted allogeneic hematopoietic cell grafts. A note on this clonotype: Its antigen remains unidentified. No per-base quality is available; no much larger clone lies one base away.

In this chain, TRBV3-1 is recombined with TRBJ1-5; 7 central bases correspond to TRBD1. This specimen was PBMCs, mostly from graft donor cells, taken 360 days after TCRalphabeta/CD19-depleted stem cell transplant. The TCR comes from a boy under two years old who had a stem cell transplant for SCID, so the T cells may come from the graft donor. The DNA is as follows: TGTGCCAGCAGCCAATCCTACAGGGGAAAAGTGAGGGATCAGCCCCAGCATTTT. This translates into CASSQSYRGKVRDQPQHF.